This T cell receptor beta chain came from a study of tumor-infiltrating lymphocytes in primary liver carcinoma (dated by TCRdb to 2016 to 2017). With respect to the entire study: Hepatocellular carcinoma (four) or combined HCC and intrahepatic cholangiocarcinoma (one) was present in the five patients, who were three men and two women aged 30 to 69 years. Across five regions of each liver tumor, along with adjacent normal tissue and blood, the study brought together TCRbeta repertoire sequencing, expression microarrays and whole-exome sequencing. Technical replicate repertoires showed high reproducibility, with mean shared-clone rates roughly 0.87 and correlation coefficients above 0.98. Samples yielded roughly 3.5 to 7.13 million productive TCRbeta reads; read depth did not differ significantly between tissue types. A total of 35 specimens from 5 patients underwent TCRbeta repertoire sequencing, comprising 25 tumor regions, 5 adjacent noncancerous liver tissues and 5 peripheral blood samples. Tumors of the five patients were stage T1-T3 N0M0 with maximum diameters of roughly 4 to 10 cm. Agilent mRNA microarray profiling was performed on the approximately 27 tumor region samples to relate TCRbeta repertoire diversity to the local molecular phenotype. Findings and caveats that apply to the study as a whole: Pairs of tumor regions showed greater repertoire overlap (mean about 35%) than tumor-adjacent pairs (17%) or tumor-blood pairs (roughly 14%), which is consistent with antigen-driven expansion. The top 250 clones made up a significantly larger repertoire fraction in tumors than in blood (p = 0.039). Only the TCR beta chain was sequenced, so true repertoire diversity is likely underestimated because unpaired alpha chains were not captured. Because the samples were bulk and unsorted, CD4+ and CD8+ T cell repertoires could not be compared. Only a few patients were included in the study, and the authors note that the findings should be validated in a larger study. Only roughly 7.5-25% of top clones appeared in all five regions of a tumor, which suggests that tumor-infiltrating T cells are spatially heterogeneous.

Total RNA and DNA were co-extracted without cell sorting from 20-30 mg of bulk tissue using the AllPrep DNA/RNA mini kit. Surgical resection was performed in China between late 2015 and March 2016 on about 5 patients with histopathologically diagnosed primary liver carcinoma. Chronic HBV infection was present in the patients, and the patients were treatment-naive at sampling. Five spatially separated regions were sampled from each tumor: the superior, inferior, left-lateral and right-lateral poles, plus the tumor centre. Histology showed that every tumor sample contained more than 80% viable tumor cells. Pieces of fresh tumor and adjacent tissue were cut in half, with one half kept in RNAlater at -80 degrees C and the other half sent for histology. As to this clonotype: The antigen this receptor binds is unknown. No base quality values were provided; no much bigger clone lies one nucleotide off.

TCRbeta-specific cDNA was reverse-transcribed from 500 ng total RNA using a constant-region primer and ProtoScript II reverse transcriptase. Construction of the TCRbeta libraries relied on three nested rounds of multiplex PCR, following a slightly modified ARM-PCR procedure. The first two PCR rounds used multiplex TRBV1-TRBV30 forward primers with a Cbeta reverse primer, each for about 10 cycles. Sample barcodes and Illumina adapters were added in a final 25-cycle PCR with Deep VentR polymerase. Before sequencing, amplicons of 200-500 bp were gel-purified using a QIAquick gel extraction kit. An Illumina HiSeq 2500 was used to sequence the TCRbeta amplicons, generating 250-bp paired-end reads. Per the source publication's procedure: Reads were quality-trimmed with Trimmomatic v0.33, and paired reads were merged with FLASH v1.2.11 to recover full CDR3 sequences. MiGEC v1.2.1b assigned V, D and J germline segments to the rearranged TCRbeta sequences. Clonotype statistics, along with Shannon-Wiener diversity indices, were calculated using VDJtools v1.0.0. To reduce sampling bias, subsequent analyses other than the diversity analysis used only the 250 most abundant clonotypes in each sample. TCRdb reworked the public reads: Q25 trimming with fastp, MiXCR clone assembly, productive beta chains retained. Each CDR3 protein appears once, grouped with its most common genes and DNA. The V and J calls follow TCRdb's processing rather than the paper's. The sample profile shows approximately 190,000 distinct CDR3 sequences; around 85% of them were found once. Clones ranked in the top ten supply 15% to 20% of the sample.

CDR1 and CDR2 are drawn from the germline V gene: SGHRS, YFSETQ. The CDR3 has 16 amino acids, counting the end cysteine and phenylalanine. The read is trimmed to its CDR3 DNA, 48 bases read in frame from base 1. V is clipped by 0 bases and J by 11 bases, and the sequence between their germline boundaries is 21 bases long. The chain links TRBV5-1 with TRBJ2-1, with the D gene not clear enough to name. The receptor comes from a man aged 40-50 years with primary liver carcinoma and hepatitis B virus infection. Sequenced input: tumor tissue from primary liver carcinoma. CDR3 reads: CASSLVAGGSYIKQFF. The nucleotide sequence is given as TGCGCCAGCAGCTTGGTAGCAGGTGGGTCCTACATTAAGCAGTTCTTC.